The 5 T cell receptor beta chains presented below share a single source sample, sequenced in a study of beta chain features in type 1 diabetes. The authors reverse transcribed all of the isolated RNA, so sequencing captured expressed TCRB transcripts. Here immunoSEQ multiplex PCR was the method, and the copy in TCRdb shows in-frame clones only, minus some. The table includes about 350,000 clones, around a fifth detected once. The material sequenced was naive CD4+ T cells from blood. The receptor set was obtained from a woman younger than 30 in good health.

There are a few counts of this clone. The rearrangement joins TRBV11-2 to TRBJ2-7; D perhaps matches TRBD2 (6 bases). V was shortened by 7 bases and J by 2 bases, with 15 bases between the two germline ends. The CDR3 spans 14 residues. Per the germline V gene, CDR1 is SGHAT and CDR2 is FQNNGV. The CDR3 region has the DNA TGTGCCAGCACCCCGGGGGAGCAGACCTACGAGCAGTACTTC. Amino acids: CASTPGEQTYEQYF. The whole variable domain, remainder taken from reference TRBV11-2 and TRBJ2-7, is EAGVAQSPRYKIIEKRQSVAFWCNPISGHATLYWYQQILGQGPKLLIQFQNNGVVDDSQLPKDRFSAERLKGVDSTLKIQPAKLEDSAVYLCASTPGEQTYEQYFGPGTRLTVT.

The chain carries TRBV5-1 and TRBJ2-4, with a possible D match to TRBD2 (6 bases). V dropped 1 base and J dropped 3 bases, with 8 bases sitting between them. Germline V gives CDR1 SGHRS, CDR2 YFSETQ. The CDR3 is made up of 14 amino acids. The CDR3 nucleotides read TGCGCCAGCAGCTTGCAGGGAGGCAAAAACATTCAGTACTTC. It encodes CASSLQGGKNIQYF.

The V call is TRBV5-1, the J call TRBJ1-6, with 8 bases identical to TRBD1. Looked up from germline, CDR1 is SGHRS and CDR2 is YFSETQ. V trimming: 1 base; J trimming: 7 bases; junction bases outside the gene matches: 19. The CDR3 is 20 amino acids. The CDR3 DNA sequence: TGCGCCAGCAGCTTGCGGCCTACACCCATTCGCTGGACAGGGAATTCACCCCTCCACTTT. Encoded protein: CASSLRPTPIRWTGNSPLHF.

The V call is TRBV19, the J call TRBJ2-7; TRBD1 matches 7 bases. Germline CDR1 and CDR2: LNHDA and SQIVND (reference sequence). The J segment lost 6 bases and the V segment lost 4 bases, leaving 3 bases of the junction unmatched. CDR3 length: 12 residues. The CDR3 reads CASSTSGGEQYF. DNA of the CDR3: TGTGCCAGTAGTACATCAGGGGGCGAGCAGTACTTC.

This sequence joins TRBV30 and TRBJ1-3; 7 nucleotides match TRBD1. The CDR3 is 14 residues long. The germline V gene has CDR1 GTSNPN and CDR2 SVGIG (reference sequence). V dropped 2 bases and J dropped 4; count of bases not matched to a gene: 5. The CDR3 protein is CAWSPGTAGNTIYF. CDR3 nucleotides: TGTGCCTGGAGTCCCGGGACAGCCGGAAACACCATATATTTT.